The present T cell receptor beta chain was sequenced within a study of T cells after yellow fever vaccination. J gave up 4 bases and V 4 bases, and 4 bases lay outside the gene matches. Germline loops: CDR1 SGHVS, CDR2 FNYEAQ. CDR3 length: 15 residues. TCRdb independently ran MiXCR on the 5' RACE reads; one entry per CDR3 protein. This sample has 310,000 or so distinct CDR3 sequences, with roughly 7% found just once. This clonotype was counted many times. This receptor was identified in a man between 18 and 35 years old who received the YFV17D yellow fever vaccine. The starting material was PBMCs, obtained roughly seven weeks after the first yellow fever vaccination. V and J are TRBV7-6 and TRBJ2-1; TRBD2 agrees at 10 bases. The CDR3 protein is CASSSGTSVYNEQFF. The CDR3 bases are TGTGCCAGCAGCTCTGGGACTAGCGTTTACAATGAGCAGTTCTTC.